Below are 26 T cell receptor beta chains sequenced from a single sample in a study of OX40 agonist ivuxolimab in advanced cancers. Assay used: immunoSEQ multiplex PCR; TCRdb lists only in-frame clones, some missing. The sample holds some 86,000 clones, approximately 92% seen once. This sample comprised CD4+ or CD8+ T cells sorted from blood, obtained in a trial of the OX40 agonist ivuxolimab. Receptor source: an adult with an advanced solid tumor such as melanoma, head and neck, liver or kidney cancer.

V is TRBV4-1 and J is TRBJ2-1; TRBD2 matches at 9 bases. CDR3 length: 16 amino acids. Per germline, CDR1 MGHRA and CDR2 YSYEKL. V dropped 4 bases and J dropped 4; count of bases not matched to a gene: 8. Written as DNA, the CDR3 is TGCGCCAGCAGCCTCTTTCTGCGGGAGGGGTACAATGAGCAGTTCTTC. Its translation is CASSLFLREGYNEQFF.

The rearrangement joins TRBV19 to TRBJ2-6; either TRBD1 or TRBD2 may supply D (5 bases each). This CDR3 has 15 amino acids. CDR1 LNHDA and CDR2 SQIVND come from the germline V gene (reference sequence). The V gene lost 6 bases and the J gene lost 4 bases, with 13 bases spanning the gap. The CDR3 nucleotides are TGTGCCAGTAGGATGGGGGAGCTCGGGGCCAACGTCCTGACTTTC. Translated, it gives CASRMGELGANVLTF.

This clone showed up just once. V is TRBV2 and J is TRBJ2-2; D remains ambiguous. Trimming took 7 bases from V and 6 from J, leaving 12 bases between them. Per the germline V gene, CDR1 is SNHLY and CDR2 is FYNNEI. This CDR3 contains 13 residues. The CDR3 sequence is CASMGSSSGELFF. Written as DNA, the CDR3 is TGTGCCAGCATGGGTTCGTCATCCGGGGAGCTGTTTTTT.

The rearrangement uses TRBV2 and TRBJ2-1, with D possibly being TRBD1 or TRBD2 (5 bases each). The V end lost 0 bases, the J end lost 9 bases, and 15 bases lay between the germline ends. Germline CDR1 is SNHLY and CDR2 is FYNNEI. The CDR3 has 15 amino acids. This CDR3 reads CASSEAPRGESEQFF. The CDR3 region has the DNA TGTGCCAGCAGTGAAGCCCCTCGAGGGGAAAGTGAGCAGTTCTTC. Together with reference TRBV2 and TRBJ2-1, the CDR3 gives the full variable domain: EPEVTQTPSHQVTQMGQEVILRCVPISNHLYFYWYRQILGQKVEFLVSFYNNEISEKSEIFDDQFSVERPDGSNFTLKIRSTKLEDSAMYFCASSEAPRGESEQFFGPGTRLTVL.

The V gene is TRBV7-8, the J gene TRBJ1-5; D possibly corresponds to TRBD1 (6 bases). Germline-derived CDR1 and CDR2 are SGHVS and FQNEAQ. The CDR3 has 14 residues. With 5 bases removed from V and 7 bases from J, the gap between germline ends came to 15 bases. The CDR3 coding sequence is TGTGCCAGCAGCCCGTTCGGGGGCGTACAGCCCCAGCATTTT. Protein sequence: CASSPFGGVQPQHF.

V is TRBV5-1 and J is TRBJ2-1, with 11 bases aligning to TRBD2. The CDR3 covers 15 residues. The J segment lost 6 bases and the V segment lost 1 base, leaving 3 bases of the junction unmatched. Germline lookup yields CDR1 SGHRS and CDR2 YFSETQ. The CDR3 sequence: CASSLTSGSLNEQFF. CDR3 sequence (DNA): TGCGCCAGCAGCTTGACTAGCGGGAGTCTCAATGAGCAGTTCTTC.

V and J are TRBV28 and TRBJ2-7, with D possibly TRBD2 on 5 matching bases. Deletions cut 9 bases from V and 4 bases from J, with 22 bases between. The CDR3 consists of 15 residues. The germline V gene has CDR1 MDHEN and CDR2 SYDVKM. In nucleotides, the CDR3 is TGTGCCAGTACGGCCGGGGTCCTAGGAGGATACGAGCAGTACTTC. This encodes CASTAGVLGGYEQYF.

The J gene is TRBJ2-3, the V gene TRBV10-3, with TRBD1 identical over 7 bases. The germline CDR1 and CDR2 sequences are ENHRY and SYGVKD. This CDR3 is built from 15 residues. The V segment lost 6 bases and the J segment 0 bases; nucleotides outside the gene matches: 6. The CDR3 nucleotides are TGTGCCATCAGAGCCGGGACAGCTAGCACAGATACGCAGTATTTT. This sequence encodes CAIRAGTASTDTQYF.

The gene calls are TRBV25-1 and TRBJ2-1; 8 positions agree with TRBD1. The CDR3 runs 16 residues. Germline V gene sequence: CDR1 MGHDK, CDR2 SYGVNS. V lost 6 bases and J lost 4; bases outside the gene matches: 11. In DNA form, the CDR3 reads TGTGCCAGCAGCGACGGACAGGGAGTAGGGTACAATGAGCAGTTCTTC. Translation gives CASSDGQGVGYNEQFF.

The chain recombines TRBV28 with TRBJ2-7; D could derive from TRBD1 or TRBD2 (5 bases each). Trimming removed 4 bases at V and 4 bases at J, with 14 bases between. Germline loops: CDR1 MDHEN, CDR2 SYDVKM. This CDR3 spans 14 amino acids. The CDR3 DNA sequence: TGTGCCAGCAGTTCGGGGCCCCCGCGGTACGAGCAGTACTTC. Translating it yields CASSSGPPRYEQYF. The variable domain in full, completed from reference TRBV28 and TRBJ2-7, reads DVKVTQSSRYLVKRTGEKVFLECVQDMDHENMFWYRQDPGLGLRLIYFSYDVKMKEKGDIPEGYSVSREKKERFSLILESASTNQTSMYLCASSSGPPRYEQYFGPGTRLTVT.

J is TRBJ2-1 and V is TRBV7-2; 7 bases line up with TRBD2. The CDR3 sequence is 20 residues long. The germline gives CDR1 SGHTA, CDR2 FQGNSA. The V segment lost 0 bases and the J segment 2 bases; nucleotides outside the gene matches: 16. The CDR3 DNA reads TGTGCCAGCAGCTTAGCCCTAGGACTAGGCAAATCGGAGGCCTACAATGAGCAGTTCTTC. Protein: CASSLALGLGKSEAYNEQFF.

This chain links TRBV28 with TRBJ2-1, with 11 positions matching TRBD2. J gave up 7 bases and V 11 bases, and 7 bases lay outside the gene matches. The CDR3 covers 13 residues. Per the germline V gene, CDR1 is MDHEN and CDR2 is SYDVKM. The CDR3 bases are TGTGCCGAGGGGGCTAGCGGGAGGAATGAGCAGTTCTTC. This sequence encodes CAEGASGRNEQFF.

This chain connects TRBV13 to TRBJ2-1; no clear D. V lost 2 bases to trimming and J lost 8 bases, with 13 bases between them. Germline lookup yields CDR1 PRHDT and CDR2 FYEKMQ (reference sequence). The CDR3 runs to 14 residues. As DNA, the CDR3 is TGTGCCAGCAGCTTAAGTAAACTGGTGGATGAGCAGTTCTTC. This sequence encodes CASSLSKLVDEQFF.

CDR3 in DNA: TGTGCCAGCAGCCCCAGTAGCGGGCCCGGGGAGCTGTTTTTT. Amino acid sequence: CASSPSSGPGELFF. V is TRBV7-6 and J is TRBJ2-2; 7 positions match TRBD2. CDR3 length equals 14 residues. With 5 bases clipped from V and 6 bases from J, the junction kept 6 bases outside the gene matches. Germline V gene sequence: CDR1 SGHVS, CDR2 FNYEAQ. Drawing the rest from reference TRBV7-6 and TRBJ2-2, the complete variable domain is GAGVSQSPRYKVTKRGQDVALRCDPISGHVSLYWYRQALGQGPEFLTYFNYEAQQDKSGLPNDRFSAERPEGSISTLTIQRTEQRDSAMYRCASSPSSGPGELFFGEGSRLTVL.

V gene TRBV19 combines with J gene TRBJ1-2, with D unclear. CDR1 and CDR2 from the germline V gene are LNHDA and SQIVND (reference sequence). The V and J ends lost 1 base and 4 bases respectively, with 7 bases between them. This CDR3 spans 13 amino acids. This CDR3 reads CASSIGSSYGYTF. The CDR3 region has the DNA TGTGCCAGTAGTATAGGGAGTTCCTATGGCTACACCTTC.

This chain joins TRBV11-3 and TRBJ2-7; 9 nucleotides align to TRBD1. J lost 2 bases, V lost 1 base, and 6 bases had no gene match. The germline V gene encodes CDR1 SGHNT and CDR2 YENEEA. The CDR3 extends over 16 amino acids. CDR3 sequence (DNA): TGTGCCAGCAGCTTAGTAGTGACAGGGGGGACCTACGAGCAGTACTTC. It yields the protein CASSLVVTGGTYEQYF.

This rearrangement joins TRBV5-4 to TRBJ2-1, with 9 bases aligning to TRBD1. Unmatched junction bases numbered 8, after V lost 1 base and J lost 6 bases. Germline V CDR1 and CDR2: SGHNT, YYREEE (reference sequence). This CDR3 is built from 16 residues. In DNA, the CDR3 is TGTGCCAGCAGCTTGCCGGGACAGGGATTACCCAATGAGCAGTTCTTC. This translates into CASSLPGQGLPNEQFF.

Concerning this clone itself: At one boundary the junction diverges from the germline segment, which might be a read error. This chain links TRBV7-2 with TRBJ2-1, with 14 bases fitting TRBD2. This CDR3 is 13 amino acids long. Germline CDR1 is SGHTA and CDR2 is FQGNSA. The CDR3 loop reads CASSSGLAGGYIF. The CDR3 DNA sequence: TGTGCCAGCAGCTCCGGACTAGCGGGAGGCTACATCTTC.

V gene TRBV29-1 combines with J gene TRBJ2-1; D remains ambiguous. Trimming removed 2 bases from V and 7 bases from J, with 3 bases in between. The germline V gene has CDR1 SQVTM and CDR2 ANQGSEA. The CDR3 spans 10 residues. The CDR3 region is CSVENNEQFF. The CDR3 DNA follows: TGCAGCGTTGAAAATAATGAGCAGTTCTTC.

The V and J genes are TRBV14 and TRBJ2-6, with D perhaps TRBD2 (5 bases). V was trimmed by 0 bases and J by 0 bases, leaving 15 bases between them. Germline values: CDR1 SGHDN, CDR2 FVKESK. This CDR3 has 19 residues. CDR3 loop: CASSQDYRRGSSGANVLTF. In nucleotides, the CDR3 is TGTGCCAGCAGCCAAGATTACCGGCGAGGGAGCTCTGGGGCCAACGTCCTGACTTTC.

V is TRBV14 and J is TRBJ2-3; D not resolved. V was cut by 4 bases and J by 7 bases, with 9 bases left in between. This CDR3 comprises 12 residues. Germline V CDR1 and CDR2: SGHDN, FVKESK. The chain's CDR3 is CASSPGFNTQYF. For the CDR3, the DNA is TGTGCCAGCAGCCCCGGGTTCAATACGCAGTATTTT. The complete variable domain, with remaining parts taken from reference TRBV14 and TRBJ2-3, reads EAGVTQFPSHSVIEKGQTVTLRCDPISGHDNLYWYRRVMGKEIKFLLHFVKESKQDESGMPNNRFLAERTGGTYSTLKVQPAELEDSGVYFCASSPGFNTQYFGPGTRLTVL.

The rearrangement links TRBV28 to TRBJ1-3; 8 bases match TRBD1. This CDR3 has 13 residues. The germline CDR1 and CDR2 sequences are MDHEN and SYDVKM. The V gene end was trimmed by 4 bases and the J gene end by 7 bases; junction bases not matched to a gene: 3. CDR3 amino acids: CASSWQGANTIYF. CDR3 bases: TGTGCCAGCAGTTGGCAGGGGGCTAACACCATATATTTT.

The chain combines TRBV7-9 with TRBJ1-1; D possibly corresponds to TRBD1 (5 bases). The germline gives CDR1 SEHNR, CDR2 FQNEAQ (reference sequence). Between the trimmed V and J ends, which lost 4 bases and 9 bases, there was a span of 15 bases. The CDR3 runs 13 residues. Here the CDR3 reads CASSSGTPPQAFF. The CDR3 coding sequence is TGTGCCAGCAGCTCAGGGACTCCCCCGCAAGCTTTCTTT.

The chain combines TRBV7-9 with TRBJ1-2; possible D gene TRBD1, 5 bases. The CDR3 has 13 residues. V was trimmed by 4 bases and J by 4 bases, leaving 10 bases between them. The germline V gene encodes CDR1 SEHNR and CDR2 FQNEAQ (reference sequence). The CDR3 DNA sequence: TGTGCCAGCAGCTCCAGGGTTTTCTATGGCTACACCTTC. Translating it yields CASSSRVFYGYTF.

The V gene is TRBV28, the J gene TRBJ2-5; TRBD1 or TRBD2 may be the D gene (6 bases each). The CDR3 has 12 amino acids. Trimming took 7 bases from V and 7 from J, leaving 13 bases between them. CDR1 is MDHEN, CDR2 SYDVKM, per germline. This chain's CDR3 is CASTRGVGTQYF. CDR3 sequence (DNA): TGTGCCAGCACAAGGGGGGTAGGGACCCAGTACTTC.

The V call is TRBV9, the J call TRBJ2-5; 7 nucleotides match TRBD1. The CDR3 loop spans 15 amino acids. The V segment lost 4 bases and the J segment 7 bases; nucleotides outside the gene matches: 13. CDR1 is SGDLS, CDR2 YYNGEE, per germline. In DNA, the CDR3 is TGTGCCAGCAGCTATACAGGGGAAGTCGGAGGGACCCAGTACTTC. Amino acids: CASSYTGEVGGTQYF.